Sequencing of this T cell receptor beta chain was carried out in a study of blood T cell repertoires in COVID-19. The table came from immunoSEQ multiplex PCR; TCRdb's copy has only in-frame clones and leaves some out. The table lists 26,000 or so clones, 75% to 95% of them singletons. The CDR3 runs to 16 residues. Germline lookup yields CDR1 SGHRS and CDR2 YFSETQ. V was clipped by 5 bases and J by 6 bases, with 22 bases between them. The sequenced material came from peripheral blood. The V and J genes are TRBV5-1 and TRBJ2-3, with a possible D match to TRBD2 (7 bases). The source of this sequence is a human donor with active COVID-19. The donor label of this sample is uncertain. CDR3 bases: TGCGCCAGCAGGGATAGGGGGGGGCCGGCGTTGGATACGCAGTATTTT. Translation: CASRDRGGPALDTQYF.